This TCR beta chain was recovered during a study of early T cells in non-severe SARS-CoV-2 infection. CDR3 length: 16 amino acids. Germline V CDR1 and CDR2: LGHDT, YNNKEL (reference sequence). Trimming shortened V by 0 bases and J by 6 bases, and 15 bases separated the two germline ends. The sample holds a few counts of this clonotype. Unique molecular identifiers were added to individual cDNA molecules. TCRdb itself ran the 5' RACE reads through MiXCR, one entry per CDR3 protein. The table has 61,000 or so distinct CDR3 sequences, more than 10% seen once. Sample: whole blood, taken at baseline. The clonotype originates from an adult who was a healthcare worker with PCR-confirmed SARS-CoV-2 infection or an uninfected control (not recorded which). The donor label of this sample is uncertain. The J gene is TRBJ1-5, the V gene TRBV3-1; D not resolved. The CDR3 DNA is TGTGCCAGCAGCCAAGATAGTGTAGTGGGTGGTCAGCCCCAGCATTTT. Translating it yields CASSQDSVVGGQPQHF.